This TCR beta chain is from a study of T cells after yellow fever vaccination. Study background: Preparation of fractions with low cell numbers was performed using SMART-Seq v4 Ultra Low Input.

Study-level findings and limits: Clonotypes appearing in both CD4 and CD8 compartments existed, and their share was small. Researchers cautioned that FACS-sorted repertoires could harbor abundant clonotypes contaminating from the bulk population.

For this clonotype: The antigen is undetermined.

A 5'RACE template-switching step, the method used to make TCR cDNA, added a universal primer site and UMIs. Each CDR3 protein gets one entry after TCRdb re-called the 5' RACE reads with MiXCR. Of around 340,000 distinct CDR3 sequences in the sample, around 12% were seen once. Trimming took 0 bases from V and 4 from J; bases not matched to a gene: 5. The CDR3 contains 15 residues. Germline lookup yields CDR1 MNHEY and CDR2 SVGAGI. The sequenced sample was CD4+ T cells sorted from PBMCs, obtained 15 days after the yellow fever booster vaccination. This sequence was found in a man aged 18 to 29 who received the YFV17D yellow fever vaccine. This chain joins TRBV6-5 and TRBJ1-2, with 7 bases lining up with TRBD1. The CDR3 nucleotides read TGTGCCAGCAGTTACTCGAAGCAGGGGGGCTATGGCTACACCTTC. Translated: CASSYSKQGGYGYTF.